A selection of T cell receptor beta chains follows, all from one sample in a study of early T cells in non-severe SARS-CoV-2 infection. Via MiXCR, TCRdb re-called the 5' RACE reads, giving one row per CDR3 protein. The sample lists some 54,000 distinct CDR3 sequences; approximately 9.9% were seen once. Source material: whole blood. The receptor set was obtained from an adult who was a healthcare worker with PCR-confirmed SARS-CoV-2 infection or an uninfected control (not recorded which). Each CDR3 is given with its conserved first and last residue. D genes are given only for firm matches. Size is stated for part of the rows, as once, few or many counts, or as a class when the clone is expanded.

clone_size,d_call,v_call,j_call,cdr3_nt,cdr3_aa
many,-,TRBV20-1,TRBJ2-7,TGCAGTGCTAACACCGGGGGAGGCTACGAGCAGTACTTC,CSANTGGGYEQYF
many,-,TRBV3-1,TRBJ1-2,TGTGCCAGCAGCCAAGAGGACCTCTATGGCTACACCTTC,CASSQEDLYGYTF
many,TRBD1,TRBV18,TRBJ2-3,TGTGCCAGCTCCTTAGCAGGGGGAACAGATACGCAGTATTTT,CASSLAGGTDTQYF
many,TRBD1,TRBV5-1,TRBJ1-2,TGCGCCAGCAGCACAGGACAGGGTAACTACACCTTC,CASSTGQGNYTF
many,-,TRBV4-2,TRBJ1-4,TGTGCCAGCAGCCAAGATCCTCGGAGGGGGGCTGGTGAAAAACTGTTTTTT,CASSQDPRRGAGEKLFF
many,-,TRBV12-3/TRBV12-4,TRBJ2-1,TGTGCCAGCAGTTTGTTTAATGAGCAGTTCTTC,CASSLFNEQFF
many,TRBD2,TRBV7-2,TRBJ2-3,TGTGCCAGCAGCCGAACTAGCGGGGGGCGGGGTACGCAGTATTTT,CASSRTSGGRGTQYF
many,TRBD1,TRBV29-1,TRBJ2-7,TGCAGCGGGGGACAGCGCGGGGAGCAGTACTTC,CSGGQRGEQYF
many,-,TRBV5-5,TRBJ2-3,TGTGCCAGCAGTCAACTGGCTAGATTTTCAGATACGCAGTATTTT,CASSQLARFSDTQYF
many,-,TRBV20-1,TRBJ2-3,TGCAGTGCTAGCACACCCAGGACAGATACGCAGTATTTT,CSASTPRTDTQYF
-,-,TRBV10-3,TRBJ2-5,TGTGCCATCAGTGAGATCAAGGGGCGAGAGACCCAGTACTTC,CAISEIKGRETQYF
many,TRBD1,TRBV5-4,TRBJ2-2,TGTGCCAGCAGTTACAGGGGAATCGGGGAGCTGTTTTTT,CASSYRGIGELFF
many,TRBD1,TRBV2,TRBJ2-3,TGTGCCAGCAGTGGGACCGACAGGGGACAAGGCCCGGGCACAGATACGCAGTATTTT,CASSGTDRGQGPGTDTQYF
-,-,TRBV18,TRBJ2-5,TGTGCCAGCTCACCACTTAAGAAGCAGGGCGTAGTTCGAGAGACCCAGTACTTC,CASSPLKKQGVVRETQYF
few,TRBD1,TRBV2,TRBJ2-1,TGTGCCAGCAGTGAACGGGACAGGGGTGAGCAGTTCTTC,CASSERDRGEQFF
many,TRBD2,TRBV7-9,TRBJ2-4,TGTGCCAGCAGCATTAGCGGGAGCTGGACCAAAAACATTCAGTACTTC,CASSISGSWTKNIQYF
few,-,TRBV10-3,TRBJ2-1,TGTGCCATCAGCCGGGACTTACAGCAGGATGAGCAGTTCTTC,CAISRDLQQDEQFF
many,-,TRBV7-8,TRBJ1-6,TGTGCCAGCAGCTTAATCGGAACAGGCCAGAATTCACCCCTCCACTTT,CASSLIGTGQNSPLHF
many,TRBD1,TRBV28,TRBJ2-7,TGTGCCAGTAGACAGGGGCGAAGCTACGAGCAGTACTTC,CASRQGRSYEQYF
-,TRBD1,TRBV12-3/TRBV12-4,TRBJ1-1,TGTGCCAGCAGGCAAGACAGGGTCTTCACTGAAGCTTTCTTT,CASRQDRVFTEAFF
many,-,TRBV7-9,TRBJ2-5,TGTGCCAGCAGACGCCAGGCACTCCAAGAGACCCAGTACTTC,CASRRQALQETQYF
-,-,TRBV10-3,TRBJ1-4,TGTGCCATCAGTGAGGGTGCGAATGAAAAACTGTTTTTT,CAISEGANEKLFF
many,TRBD1,TRBV7-2,TRBJ2-5,TGTGCCAGCAGCACGACAGGGGTCGAGACCCAGTACTTC,CASSTTGVETQYF
-,TRBD1,TRBV12-3/TRBV12-4,TRBJ1-2,TGTGCCAGCAGTTCGCCCGGGACAGGGTTTATCTATGGCTACACCTTC,CASSSPGTGFIYGYTF
few,TRBD1,TRBV6-5,TRBJ1-2,TGTGCCAGCAGGGCTTCCGGGACAGGGTACGGCTACACCTTC,CASRASGTGYGYTF
many,-,TRBV6-1,TRBJ1-1,TGTGCCAGCGGTGTCATCAGGGGGAACACTGAAGCTTTCTTT,CASGVIRGNTEAFF
few,TRBD1,TRBV2,TRBJ1-1,TGTGCCAGCAGTGAACAGGGGGTGAGCGCCACTGAAGCTTTCTTT,CASSEQGVSATEAFF
-,TRBD1,TRBV24-1,TRBJ2-3,TGTGCCACCAGTGTGGGACAGGGTGGCCCAGATACGCAGTATTTT,CATSVGQGGPDTQYF
-,-,TRBV5-6,TRBJ1-1,TGTGCCAGCAGCTTGGCTTCGGACCTGAACACTGAAGCTTTCTTT,CASSLASDLNTEAFF
few,-,TRBV6-5,TRBJ1-5,TGTGCCAGCAGTAAGAACCAGGATCAGCCCCAGCATTTT,CASSKNQDQPQHF
many,-,TRBV29-1,TRBJ2-7,TGCAGCGTTGAGGTCAGGGGTGTCGAGCAGTACTTC,CSVEVRGVEQYF
-,-,TRBV3-1,TRBJ1-6,TGTGCCAGCAGCCAAGCAGGCGGGGGTGGTTCACCCCTCCACTTT,CASSQAGGGGSPLHF
many,-,TRBV29-1,TRBJ2-1,TGCAGCGTTTTCTCGTACAATGAGCAGTTCTTC,CSVFSYNEQFF
many,-,TRBV28,TRBJ1-5,TGTGCCAGCAGACTAATGGTCCGTAATCAGCCCCAGCATTTT,CASRLMVRNQPQHF
-,-,TRBV28,TRBJ2-1,TGTGCCAGCAGTTTAGTATCGAACTCCTGCAATGAGCAGTTCTTC,CASSLVSNSCNEQFF
many,-,TRBV20-1,TRBJ2-7,TGCAGTGCTAGCGCACAGAGAAAGGAGCAGTACTTC,CSASAQRKEQYF
-,TRBD1,TRBV28,TRBJ1-1,TGTGCCAGCAGTTTGGACAGGGCCTCTGAAGCTTTCTTT,CASSLDRASEAFF
many,TRBD1,TRBV6-5,TRBJ2-2,TGTGCCAGCAGTTACCAACAGGGGCCCGGGGAGCTGTTTTTT,CASSYQQGPGELFF
-,-,TRBV4-2,TRBJ2-1,TGTGCCAGCAGCCAAGTGGGGGACTCCTACAATGAGCAGTTCTTC,CASSQVGDSYNEQFF
many,-,TRBV29-1,TRBJ2-3,TGCAGCGTTGATTCGGATGATGTAGATACGCAGTATTTT,CSVDSDDVDTQYF
many,-,TRBV7-3,TRBJ2-3,TGTGCCAGCAGCTTACGAGTGGAGGATACGCAGTATTTT,CASSLRVEDTQYF
-,TRBD2,TRBV29-1,TRBJ2-5,TGCAGCGTTGATCCCAGCGGGGGGCAAGAGACCCAGTACTTC,CSVDPSGGQETQYF
many,-,TRBV20-1,TRBJ2-1,TGCAGTGCTAGAGACCCCCGGCCAGGCGAAAAAAATGAGCAGTTCTTC,CSARDPRPGEKNEQFF
many,-,TRBV20-1,TRBJ1-1,TGCAGTGCTAGAGCTACTGGCGACAGCCCTTACGCTTTCTTT,CSARATGDSPYAFF
few,-,TRBV30,TRBJ1-1,TGTGCCTGGAGGCCGACAGAAATTAACACTGAAGCTTTCTTT,CAWRPTEINTEAFF
few,TRBD1,TRBV30,TRBJ1-5,TGTGCCTGGAACTCCGGGACAGGGGGGTATCAGCCCCAGCATTTT,CAWNSGTGGYQPQHF
many,-,TRBV12-3/TRBV12-4,TRBJ2-7,TGTGCCAGCAGTTTACTGGCACTTGGGGAGCAGTACTTC,CASSLLALGEQYF
many,-,TRBV24-1,TRBJ1-1,TGTGCCACCAGTGACGGCAGGGTAGATACTGAAGCTTTCTTT,CATSDGRVDTEAFF
-,TRBD1,TRBV18,TRBJ1-2,TGTGCCAGCTCACGAGACCGGGACAGCTTTAACTATGGCTACACCTTC,CASSRDRDSFNYGYTF
many,-,TRBV2,TRBJ2-1,TGTGCCAGCATCTCCTCCCTCGGGGCCAGCTCCTACAATGAGCAGTTCTTC,CASISSLGASSYNEQFF
few,-,TRBV7-8,TRBJ2-1,TGTGCCAGCAGCCCCGGCCGATCACTATACAATGAGCAGTTCTTC,CASSPGRSLYNEQFF
many,-,TRBV6-1,TRBJ2-3,TGTGCCAGCAGTGCACTGGGTGATACGCAGTATTTT,CASSALGDTQYF
few,-,TRBV7-6,TRBJ2-5,TGTGCCAGCAGCTTAATGGACTCCTATGCTCCCCAGTACTTC,CASSLMDSYAPQYF
-,-,TRBV11-2,TRBJ2-3,TGTGCCAGCAGCCCCCTCATTATCTCTCGCGCAGATACGCAGTATTTT,CASSPLIISRADTQYF
many,-,TRBV5-4,TRBJ1-2,TGTGCCAGCAGCTTTCCCGGTAGCTATGGCTACACCTTC,CASSFPGSYGYTF